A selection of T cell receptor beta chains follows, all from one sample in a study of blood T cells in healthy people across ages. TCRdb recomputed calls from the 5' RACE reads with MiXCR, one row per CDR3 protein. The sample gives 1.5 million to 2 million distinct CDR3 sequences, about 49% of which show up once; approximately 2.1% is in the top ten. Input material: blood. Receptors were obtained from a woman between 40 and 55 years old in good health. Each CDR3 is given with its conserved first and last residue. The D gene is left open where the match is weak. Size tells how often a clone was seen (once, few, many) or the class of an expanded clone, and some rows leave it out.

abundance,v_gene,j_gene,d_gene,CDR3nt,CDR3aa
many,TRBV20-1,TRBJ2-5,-,TGCAGTGCCGGGGTGGCAGGGCAAGAGACCCAGTACTTC,CSAGVAGQETQYF
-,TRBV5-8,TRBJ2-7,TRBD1,TGTGCCAGCCACGAGGGACAGGTGGGACTCTACGAGCAGTACTTC,CASHEGQVGLYEQYF
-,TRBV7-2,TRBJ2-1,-,TGTGCCAGCAGCTCCGAATTGTTGGCGAAGGATGAGCAGTTCTTC,CASSSELLAKDEQFF
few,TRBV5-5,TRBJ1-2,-,TGTGCCAGCAGCTTGGCACAGGCCCTTTTTAACTATGGCTACACCTTC,CASSLAQALFNYGYTF
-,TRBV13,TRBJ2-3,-,TGTGCCAGCAGCTTAGTGTTGCGGGATACGCAGTATTTT,CASSLVLRDTQYF
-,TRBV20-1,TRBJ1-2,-,TGCAGTGCCGCACTGTTGCCCTATGGCTACACCTTC,CSAALLPYGYTF
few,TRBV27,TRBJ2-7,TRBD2,TGTGCCAGCAGTTTAACTAGCGGGGATCAGACTTACGAGCAGTACTTC,CASSLTSGDQTYEQYF
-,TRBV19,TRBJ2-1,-,TGTGCCAGTAGTATTGCCAGGGGCCCAGGGGATGAGCAGTTCTTC,CASSIARGPGDEQFF
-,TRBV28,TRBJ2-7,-,TGTGCCGGCAGGAGAGGTGGCGGCTACGAGCAGTACTTC,CAGRRGGGYEQYF
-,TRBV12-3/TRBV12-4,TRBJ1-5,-,TGTGCCAGCAGTTCCGATTGGTCTATCAATCAGCCCCAGCATTTT,CASSSDWSINQPQHF